The clone carrying this T cell receptor beta chain has a count of ten or more. Antigen: not known. V lost 4 bases and J lost 2; bases outside the gene matches: 7. Per the germline V gene, CDR1 is LGHDT and CDR2 is YNNKEL (reference sequence). The CDR3 loop spans 16 amino acids. This record comes from a study of T cells in Graves' hyperthyroidism and ophthalmopathy. Using RNA transcripts as the source, TCR beta CDR3 regions were amplified. Initially, a first-round RT-PCR of the TCR CDR3 employed the HTBI primer set. One entry per CDR3 protein results from TCRdb running MiXCR on the multiplex PCR reads. The repertoire holds about 710,000 distinct CDR3 sequences, 15% to 20% seen once, with about 8.4% in the top ten. Notes on the study in general: Most expanded thyroid clonotypes above 0.001 recurred in blood.

Stable hyperthyroidism: no ophthalmopathy progression over 18 months of follow-up. PBMCs were collected from an approximately 9.4 ml volume of fresh peripheral blood. This sequence joins TRBV3-1 and TRBJ2-1; 8 nucleotides line up with TRBD2. This TCR came from a man younger than 30 with Graves' hyperthyroidism. The sample consisted of blood. The CDR3 nucleotides read TGTGCCAGCAGCCCCTATAGCGGGACCCCCTACAATGAGCAGTTCTTC. Amino acid sequence: CASSPYSGTPYNEQFF.